Below, 24 T cell receptor beta chains from the same sample are listed, as sequenced in a study of long-term antiretroviral therapy in people with HIV (dated 2022 in TCRdb). The immunoSEQ hsTCRB v3.0 assay was used at survey level resolution to sequence the TRB variable region. The immuneACCESS repertoire file appears here via TCRdb, limited to in-frame rearrangements. These files lack a portion of the clones; in checked studies, under half of the deficit traces to unresolved V genes, and the cause of the others is not known. Counted in this sample were around 26,000 clones; under 80% of them appeared once. Of the sample, about 10% is held by the ten largest clones. Specimen: unsorted PBMCs, collected 1.1 years before starting antiretroviral therapy. These receptors originate from a woman between 40 and 50 years old with HIV.

This clone appeared a few times. The chain recombines TRBV19 with TRBJ1-1, with D perhaps matching TRBD1 (6 bases). V was clipped by 5 bases and J by 4 bases, with 14 bases between them. The CDR3 runs to 14 residues. The germline CDR1 and CDR2 sequences are LNHDA and SQIVND (reference sequence). The CDR3 coding sequence is TGTGCCAGTAGTGGTAGGGGGTACAGCACTGAAGCTTTCTTT. It codes for CASSGRGYSTEAFF.

This clone was recorded only once. The chain has TRBV29-1 and TRBJ1-1; no clear D. There are 15 residues in the CDR3. In germline, CDR1 is SQVTM, CDR2 ANQGSEA. V lost 3 bases, J lost 1 base, and 15 bases lay in between. The CDR3 here is CSVEVEKPWNTEAFF. The CDR3 DNA is TGCAGCGTTGAGGTGGAAAAGCCCTGGAACACTGAAGCTTTCTTT.

The chain employs TRBV7-9 and TRBJ2-1; no clear D. CDR1 and CDR2 from the germline V gene are SEHNR and FQNEAQ (reference sequence). Trimming took off 6 bases at V and 7 bases at J, with 16 bases between the two ends. The CDR3 loop spans 14 amino acids. CDR3 sequence reads: CASSRGAVLNEQFF. The DNA for the CDR3 is TGTGCCAGCAGTCGAGGTGCCGTTTTAAATGAGCAGTTCTTC.

The rearrangement links TRBV5-4 to TRBJ2-7; 7 bases are shared with TRBD1. The CDR3 has 14 amino acids. Germline-derived CDR1 and CDR2 are SGHNT and YYREEE (reference sequence). With 0 bases clipped from V and 5 bases from J, the junction kept 5 bases outside the gene matches. As DNA, the CDR3 is TGTGCCAGCAGCTTGGGAGGGGGCGAGAACGAGCAGTACTTC. This translates into CASSLGGGENEQYF.

This chain links TRBV5-1 with TRBJ1-1; no reliable D call. This CDR3 comprises 14 residues. V was pared by 0 bases and J by 2 bases, with 8 bases between. Germline CDR1 reads SGHRS; CDR2 reads YFSETQ. CDR3 sequence (DNA): TGCGCCAGCAGCTTGGAGGCGGCCAACACTGAAGCTTTCTTT. Protein product: CASSLEAANTEAFF.

The gene calls are TRBV6-5 and TRBJ1-2; no clear D gene. The V end was cut by 6 bases, the J end by 4 bases, with 15 bases between. The CDR3 totals 14 residues. Germline V gene data show CDR1 as MNHEY and CDR2 as SVGAGI. CDR3 coding DNA: TGTGCCAGCAGCTTGGGCCTATCGGCCTATGGCTACACCTTC. Protein: CASSLGLSAYGYTF.

The chain is built from TRBV7-2 and TRBJ1-3; perhaps TRBD1 as D (5 bases). V lost 5 bases and J lost 0, with 14 bases in between. Looked up from germline, CDR1 is SGHTA and CDR2 is FQGNSA. The CDR3 contains 16 residues. CDR3 sequence (DNA): TGTGCCAGCAGCACCGGGACGCCTAGCTCTGGAAACACCATATATTTT. Translating gives CASSTGTPSSGNTIYF.

The rearrangement uses TRBV5-1 and TRBJ2-1; 7 bases are a match to TRBD1. With 3 bases clipped from V and 0 bases from J, the junction kept 0 bases outside the gene matches. The CDR3 consists of 14 residues. CDR1 and CDR2 from the germline V gene are SGHRS and YFSETQ. This CDR3 is CASSWTGSYNEQFF. The CDR3 DNA reads as TGCGCCAGCAGCTGGACAGGCTCCTACAATGAGCAGTTCTTC.

Only one count was recorded for this clone. The V gene is TRBV5-6, the J gene TRBJ2-7; the D gene is possibly TRBD2 (6 bases). The germline gives CDR1 SGHDT, CDR2 YYEEEE. Trimming took 3 bases from V and 0 from J, leaving 16 bases between them. This CDR3 has 16 residues. The CDR3 DNA reads TGTGCCAGCAGCTCACTCCGGCAGCGGGCCTCCTACGAGCAGTACTTC. This gives the protein CASSSLRQRASYEQYF.

CDR3 amino acids: CASSPRTGHTGELFF. CDR3 DNA sequence: TGTGCCAGCAGCCCCAGGACAGGGCACACCGGGGAGCTGTTTTTT. V gene TRBV7-7 combines with J gene TRBJ2-2; 8 bases agree with TRBD1. V lost 5 bases, J lost 3 bases, and 5 bases stayed unmatched. The germline CDR1 and CDR2 sequences are SSHAT and FNYEAQ (reference sequence). The CDR3 runs 15 residues.

This sequence joins TRBV18 and TRBJ1-2; D not certain. Germline V lookup: CDR1 KGHSH, CDR2 LQKENI. The CDR3 is 13 residues long. V was pared by 3 bases and J by 4 bases, with 9 bases between. The chain's CDR3 is CASSPEGGYGYTF. For the CDR3, the DNA is TGTGCCAGCTCACCCGAGGGCGGCTATGGCTACACCTTC. The full variable domain, its missing parts supplied by reference TRBV18 and TRBJ1-2, is NAGVMQNPRHLVRRRGQEARLRCSPMKGHSHVYWYRQLPEEGLKFMVYLQKENIIDESGMPKERFSAEFPKEGPSILRIQQVVRGDSAAYFCASSPEGGYGYTFGSGTRLTVV.

This clone is classed as medium-sized (0.01 to 0.1%). The CDR3 DNA is TGTGCCAGCAGTGCCGGGACAGCCCTTACCTACAATGAGCAGTTCTTC. This translates into CASSAGTALTYNEQFF. The rearrangement links TRBV27 to TRBJ2-1, with 7 bases aligning to TRBD1. The CDR3 is 16 amino acids. The germline V gene has CDR1 MNHEY and CDR2 SMNVEV (reference sequence). Losses at the gene ends were 5 bases for V and 2 bases for J; bases not matched to a gene: 9.

This sequence joins TRBV5-4 and TRBJ2-3, with D possibly being TRBD1 (5 bases). The V end lost 2 bases, the J end lost 0 bases, and 7 bases lay between the germline ends. The germline V gene has CDR1 SGHNT and CDR2 YYREEE (reference sequence). The CDR3 runs 14 residues. The DNA of the CDR3 is TGTGCCAGCAGCTTCCAGGGAAGCACAGATACGCAGTATTTT. Amino acid sequence: CASSFQGSTDTQYF.

V is TRBV4-1 and J is TRBJ1-4, with no clear D. V lost 1 base and J lost 8, with 5 bases in between. In germline, CDR1 is MGHRA, CDR2 YSYEKL. The CDR3 runs 12 residues. The CDR3 DNA sequence: TGCGCCAGCAGCCAAGGAGACGAAAAACTGTTTTTT. It encodes CASSQGDEKLFF.

The V gene is TRBV5-1, the J gene TRBJ1-3; D is ambiguous. Trimming took 0 bases from V and 2 from J, leaving 15 bases between them. Germline V gene data show CDR1 as SGHRS and CDR2 as YFSETQ. The CDR3 is 17 residues long. CDR3 bases: TGCGCCAGCAGCTTGGCCGGTTCGAGGCCGGCTGGAAACACCATATATTTT. Amino acid sequence: CASSLAGSRPAGNTIYF.

The CDR3 loop reads CASSVWQGETQYF. DNA of the CDR3: TGTGCCAGCAGCGTATGGCAGGGAGAGACCCAGTACTTC. The chain is built from TRBV9 and TRBJ2-5; the D gene is possibly TRBD1 (5 bases). CDR3 length: 13 residues. CDR1 is SGDLS and CDR2 is YYNGEE in the germline V gene. Trimming removed 1 base at V and 4 bases at J, with 8 bases between. Based on the CDR3 plus reference TRBV9 and TRBJ2-5, the full variable domain is DSGVTQTPKHLITATGQRVTLRCSPRSGDLSVYWYQQSLDQGLQFLIQYYNGEERAKGNILERFSAQQFPDLHSELNLSSLELGDSALYFCASSVWQGETQYFGPGTRLLVL.

This clone was detected once. V usage is TRBV25-1 and J usage is TRBJ1-2, with a tentative D call TRBD1 (6 bases). Germline assignment: CDR1 MGHDK and CDR2 SYGVNS. V lost 2 bases and J 5 bases, leaving 18 bases between the germline ends. The CDR3 consists of 16 residues. The CDR3 is CASSEPGTGGAYGYTF. The CDR3, as DNA: TGTGCCAGCAGTGAACCCGGTACCGGGGGCGCTTATGGCTACACCTTC.

This chain joins TRBV6-5 and TRBJ1-6; tentative D call: TRBD1 (5 bases). CDR3 size: 15 residues. The germline V and J ends were trimmed by 5 bases and 7 bases, with 15 bases remaining between them. The V gene's germline CDR1 is MNHEY and CDR2 SVGAGI. The CDR3 reads CASSAPGAGNSPLHF. The CDR3 coding sequence is TGTGCCAGCAGTGCACCCGGGGCGGGAAATTCACCCCTCCACTTT.

The chain recombines TRBV30 with TRBJ2-1; no clear D gene. The CDR3 loop spans 13 amino acids. Germline CDR1 is GTSNPN and CDR2 is SVGIG (reference sequence). Trimming left V 2 bases short and J 3 bases short, with 8 bases between. CDR3 DNA: TGTGCCTGGAGTTTAAATCACTACAATGAGCAGTTCTTC. Translating gives CAWSLNHYNEQFF.

The chain links TRBV5-5 to TRBJ1-3; no definite D call. V lost 0 bases and J 0 bases, leaving 10 bases between the germline ends. In germline, CDR1 is SGHKS, CDR2 YYEKEE (reference sequence). This CDR3 is built from 16 residues. The DNA for the CDR3 is TGTGCCAGCAGCTTGGGACCTGTGAACTCTGGAAACACCATATATTTT. It yields the protein CASSLGPVNSGNTIYF. Full variable domain (outside the CDR3, taken from reference TRBV5-5 and TRBJ1-3): DAGVTQSPTHLIKTRGQQVTLRCSPISGHKSVSWYQQVLGQGPQFIFQYYEKEERGRGNFPDRFSARQFPNYSSELNVNALLLGDSALYLCASSLGPVNSGNTIYFGEGSWLTVV.

The chain couples TRBV2 to TRBJ1-3, with unresolved D. Trimming left V 3 bases short and J 0 bases short, with 6 bases between. This CDR3 has 14 residues. Germline CDR1 SNHLY, CDR2 FYNNEI. CDR3 protein: CASSEAGSGNTIYF. CDR3 DNA: TGTGCCAGCAGTGAGGCTGGCTCTGGAAACACCATATATTTT.

J is TRBJ1-6 and V is TRBV15; TRBD1 agrees at 7 bases. CDR1 is LNHNV and CDR2 is YYDKDF in the germline V gene (reference sequence). The CDR3 contains 14 residues. V shed 5 bases, J shed 10 bases, and the junction held 8 bases outside the gene matches. CDR3 coding DNA: TGTGCCACCAGCCAGGGGGGCGCGGGATCACCCCTCCACTTT. Amino acids: CATSQGGAGSPLHF. The complete variable domain, with remaining parts taken from reference TRBV15 and TRBJ1-6, reads DAMVIQNPRYQVTQFGKPVTLSCSQTLNHNVMYWYQQKSSQAPKLLFHYYDKDFNNEADTPDNFQSRRPNTSFCFLDIRSPGLGDTAMYLCATSQGGAGSPLHFGNGTRLTVT.

This chain links TRBV5-6 with TRBJ2-7; tentative D call: TRBD1 (6 bases). There are 15 residues in the CDR3. Per the germline V gene, CDR1 is SGHDT and CDR2 is YYEEEE. V shed 3 bases and J shed 4 bases, with 17 bases lying between them. CDR3 protein: CASSYKDREGYEQYF. Written as DNA, the CDR3 is TGTGCCAGCAGCTATAAGGACAGAGAGGGGTACGAGCAGTACTTC.

This rearrangement joins TRBV11-3 to TRBJ1-3, with D possibly TRBD1 on 6 matching bases. CDR3 length: 15 amino acids. Germline loops: CDR1 SGHNT, CDR2 YENEEA. V was shortened by 3 bases and J by 0 bases, with 9 bases between the two germline ends. The chain's CDR3 is CASSLGGGSGNTIYF. CDR3 nucleotides: TGTGCCAGCAGCTTGGGAGGGGGCTCTGGAAACACCATATATTTT.